This T cell receptor (beta chain) was captured by sequencing in a study of OX40 agonist ivuxolimab in advanced cancers. Turning to the study itself: All patients had ivuxolimab intravenously every 2 weeks at 0.01 to 10 mg/kg. Three patients, one with hepatocellular carcinoma and two with cutaneous melanoma, achieved partial responses. The study's findings and limits: Some patients without response likewise showed low normalized clonal expansion.

Some clones are missing from TCRdb's copy, which holds only in-frame ones; the method was immunoSEQ multiplex PCR. The sample contains under 75,000 clones, over 90% of which appear only once. This clone has a handful of counts. What it binds is not known. Sequenced here: CD4+ or CD8+ T cells sorted from blood, sampled in a trial of the OX40 agonist ivuxolimab. This clonotype was obtained from an adult with an advanced solid tumor such as melanoma, head and neck, liver or kidney cancer.

CDR3 coding DNA: TGTGCCAGCAGTCGGATCGAGGTGCTCGGGGAGCTGTTTTTT. Protein: CASSRIEVLGELFF. The V call is TRBV27, the J call TRBJ2-2, with D hard to call. CDR3 length: 14 residues. The germline V gene encodes CDR1 MNHEY and CDR2 SMNVEV (reference sequence). The V gene lost 5 bases and the J gene lost 7 bases, with 14 bases spanning the gap.